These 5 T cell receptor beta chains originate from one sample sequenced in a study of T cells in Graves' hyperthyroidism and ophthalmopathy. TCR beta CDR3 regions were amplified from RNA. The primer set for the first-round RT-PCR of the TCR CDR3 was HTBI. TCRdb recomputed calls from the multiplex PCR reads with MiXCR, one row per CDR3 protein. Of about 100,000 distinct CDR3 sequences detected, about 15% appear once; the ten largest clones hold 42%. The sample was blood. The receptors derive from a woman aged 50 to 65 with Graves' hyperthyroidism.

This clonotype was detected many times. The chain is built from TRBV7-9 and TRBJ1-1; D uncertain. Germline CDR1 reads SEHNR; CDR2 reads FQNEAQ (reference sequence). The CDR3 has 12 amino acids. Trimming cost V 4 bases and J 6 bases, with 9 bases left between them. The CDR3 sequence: CASSYNLPEAFF. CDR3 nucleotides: TGTGCCAGCAGCTACAACCTACCTGAAGCTTTCTTT.

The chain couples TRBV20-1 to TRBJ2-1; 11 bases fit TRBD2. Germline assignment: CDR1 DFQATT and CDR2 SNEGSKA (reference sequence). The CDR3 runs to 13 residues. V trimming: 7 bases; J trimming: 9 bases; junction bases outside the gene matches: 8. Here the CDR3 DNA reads TGCAGTGTGGCTAGCGGGAGGAAGAGTGAGCAGTTCTTC. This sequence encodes CSVASGRKSEQFF.

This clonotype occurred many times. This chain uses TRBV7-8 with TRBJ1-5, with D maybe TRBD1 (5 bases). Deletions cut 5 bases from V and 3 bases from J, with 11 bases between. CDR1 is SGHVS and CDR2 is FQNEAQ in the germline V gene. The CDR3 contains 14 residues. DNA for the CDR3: TGTGCCAGCAGCCTAGGACACCTCAATCAGCCCCAGCATTTT. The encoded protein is CASSLGHLNQPQHF.

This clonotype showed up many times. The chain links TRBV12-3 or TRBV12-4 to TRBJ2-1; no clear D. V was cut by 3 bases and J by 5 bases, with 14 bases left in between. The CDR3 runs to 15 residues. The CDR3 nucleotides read TGTGCCAGCAGTTTCTCGGACGGCCTACACAATGAGCAGTTCTTC. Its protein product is CASSFSDGLHNEQFF.

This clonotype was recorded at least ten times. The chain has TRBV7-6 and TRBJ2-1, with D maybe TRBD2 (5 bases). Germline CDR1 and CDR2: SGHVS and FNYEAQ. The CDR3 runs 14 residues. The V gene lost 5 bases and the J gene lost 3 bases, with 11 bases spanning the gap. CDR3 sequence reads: CASSALAVYNEQFF. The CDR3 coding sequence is TGTGCCAGCAGCGCCCTAGCTGTCTACAATGAGCAGTTCTTC. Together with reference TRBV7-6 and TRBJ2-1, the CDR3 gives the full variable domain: GAGVSQSPRYKVTKRGQDVALRCDPISGHVSLYWYRQALGQGPEFLTYFNYEAQQDKSGLPNDRFSAERPEGSISTLTIQRTEQRDSAMYRCASSALAVYNEQFFGPGTRLTVL.